The 7 T cell receptor beta chains given below trace back to one sample, sequenced in a study of T cell responses to AZD1222 COVID-19 vaccine. Sequenced by immunoSEQ multiplex PCR; TCRdb stores in-frame clones only, minus some. The table shows tens of thousands of clones, with 80% occurring only once. The sequenced sample was peripheral blood, obtained 28 days after the second AZD1222 dose. The receptors stem from an adult who received the AZD1222 COVID-19 vaccine.

The chain recombines TRBV28 with TRBJ1-1, with TRBD1 matching over 10 bases. This CDR3 is 16 amino acids long. The germline V gene has CDR1 MDHEN and CDR2 SYDVKM. V dropped 7 bases and J dropped 5; count of bases not matched to a gene: 13. For the CDR3, the DNA is TGTGCCAGCACATTACAGACAGGGGGCTTTCGGACTGAAGCTTTCTTT. Its translation is CASTLQTGGFRTEAFF.

This CDR3 reads CATTGSGQPQHF. The CDR3 DNA reads as TGTGCCACCACAGGGTCCGGACAGCCCCAGCATTTT. The J gene is TRBJ1-5, the V gene TRBV2, with D tentatively TRBD1 (6 bases). Germline assignment: CDR1 SNHLY and CDR2 FYNNEI. The CDR3 extends over 12 amino acids. Trimming shortened V by 10 bases and J by 7 bases, and 14 bases separated the two germline ends.

The rearrangement joins TRBV4-3 to TRBJ2-3; TRBD1 aligns across 7 bases. Germline V gene sequence: CDR1 LGHNA, CDR2 YSLEER. J gave up 2 bases and V 0 bases, and 11 bases lay outside the gene matches. The CDR3 is made up of 18 amino acids. CDR3 loop: CASSQEIGGFLNTDTQYF. Written as DNA, the CDR3 is TGCGCCAGCAGCCAAGAAATAGGGGGCTTCTTAAACACAGATACGCAGTATTTT.

This chain connects TRBV5-6 to TRBJ2-5, with 15 bases that match TRBD2. The J segment lost 14 bases and the V segment lost 0 bases, leaving 8 bases of the junction unmatched. The CDR3 spans 15 residues. Germline-derived CDR1 and CDR2 are SGHDT and YYEEEE. The CDR3: CASSLVGTSGGTLYF. CDR3 sequence (DNA): TGTGCCAGCAGCTTGGTGGGGACTAGCGGGGGGACCCTCTACTTC.

The rearrangement links TRBV6-5 to TRBJ1-5; no definite D call. V lost 4 bases to trimming and J lost 0 bases, with 10 bases between them. Looked up from germline, CDR1 is MNHEY and CDR2 is SVGAGI. This CDR3 spans 15 amino acids. This CDR3 is CASSLAPGSNQPQHF. In DNA, the CDR3 is TGTGCCAGCAGTTTGGCCCCGGGTAGCAATCAGCCCCAGCATTTT.

This chain joins TRBV6-1 and TRBJ1-5, with D possibly matching TRBD1 (5 bases). Germline V gene sequence: CDR1 MNHNS, CDR2 SASEGT. This CDR3 has 15 residues. The V end was cut by 2 bases, the J end by 9 bases, with 17 bases between. This CDR3 is CASSEILGRVGPQHF. The CDR3 DNA follows: TGTGCCAGCAGTGAAATTCTCGGCAGGGTCGGGCCCCAGCATTTT.

This clone occurred once. V is TRBV7-6 and J is TRBJ1-2; tentatively, D is TRBD1 (5 bases). The CDR3 is made up of 15 amino acids. V was shortened by 7 bases and J by 1 base, with 16 bases between the two germline ends. Germline lookup yields CDR1 SGHVS and CDR2 FNYEAQ. CDR3 nucleotides: TGTGCCAGCACCCAAATGGGGGGAAGTAACTATGGCTACACCTTC. This encodes CASTQMGGSNYGYTF. Filled out from reference TRBV7-6 and TRBJ1-2, the complete variable domain reads GAGVSQSPRYKVTKRGQDVALRCDPISGHVSLYWYRQALGQGPEFLTYFNYEAQQDKSGLPNDRFSAERPEGSISTLTIQRTEQRDSAMYRCASTQMGGSNYGYTFGSGTRLTVV.